These 30 T cell receptor beta chains were all obtained from the same sample, sequenced in a study of technical replicates of blood from several donors. Profiling relied on immunoSEQ multiplex PCR, and the TCRdb table lists in-frame clones only, not all of them. The sample records 62,000 or so clones, 87% being singletons. The sample was PBMCs. These receptors came from a human donor in good health. Some clones in this sample may be carry-over from other donors' samples.

CDR3 residues: CASSTTGVGEQYF. In nucleotides, the CDR3 is TGTGCCAGCAGCACAACAGGGGTTGGAGAGCAGTACTTC. This sequence joins TRBV5-6 and TRBJ2-7; TRBD1 matches 7 bases. Germline CDR1 is SGHDT and CDR2 is YYEEEE. The CDR3 has 13 amino acids. With 4 bases clipped from V and 7 bases from J, the junction kept 8 bases outside the gene matches.

The chain uses TRBV30 and TRBJ1-1; D not certain. CDR1 GTSNPN and CDR2 SVGIG come from the germline V gene (reference sequence). The CDR3 runs to 11 residues. V was clipped by 2 bases and J by 5 bases, with 6 bases between them. The CDR3 region is CAWSPGTEAFF. CDR3 bases: TGTGCCTGGAGTCCCGGGACTGAAGCTTTCTTT.

The chain uses TRBV7-2 and TRBJ2-3, with a weak D call TRBD1 (6 bases). This CDR3 comprises 14 residues. Germline V lookup: CDR1 SGHTA, CDR2 FQGNSA. Trimming removed 3 bases from V and 0 bases from J, with 7 bases in between. The CDR3 sequence is CASSFDRSTDTQYF. The CDR3 region has the DNA TGTGCCAGCAGCTTCGACAGGAGCACAGATACGCAGTATTTT.

The genes are TRBV30 and TRBJ2-7; D remains ambiguous. The CDR3 runs to 12 residues. V lost 4 bases and J lost 0, with 7 bases in between. Germline CDR1 is GTSNPN and CDR2 is SVGIG (reference sequence). CDR3 nucleotides: TGTGCCTGGAAAGAGGACTCCTACGAGCAGTACTTC. This codes for CAWKEDSYEQYF.

This clone was observed at least ten times. V and J are TRBV15 and TRBJ1-1; no definite D call. Trimming took off 0 bases at V and 5 bases at J, with 10 bases between the two ends. Germline CDR1 reads LNHNV; CDR2 reads YYDKDF (reference sequence). This CDR3 contains 14 residues. CDR3 sequence (DNA): TGTGCCACCAGCAGAGATTTATTGCAGACTGAAGCTTTCTTT. It specifies CATSRDLLQTEAFF.

The chain joins TRBV2 to TRBJ2-2; TRBD2 aligns across 12 bases. The J segment lost 5 bases and the V segment lost 8 bases, leaving 6 bases of the junction unmatched. CDR1 and CDR2 from the germline V gene are SNHLY and FYNNEI. The CDR3 has 15 residues. CDR3 DNA sequence: TGTGCCAGCGGGCTAGCGGGAGGGCGGACCGGGGAGCTGTTTTTT. It specifies CASGLAGGRTGELFF.

This rearrangement joins TRBV7-2 to TRBJ2-2; 8 positions agree with TRBD2. The V gene end was trimmed by 3 bases and the J gene end by 6 bases; junction bases not matched to a gene: 3. Germline values: CDR1 SGHTA, CDR2 FQGNSA. This CDR3 spans 14 amino acids. CDR3 amino acids: CASSFSGTAGELFF. The CDR3 bases are TGTGCCAGCAGCTTTAGCGGGACGGCCGGGGAGCTGTTTTTT.

This clone appeared a single time. V and J are TRBV7-2 and TRBJ2-3, with D perhaps TRBD1 (6 bases). The V end lost 5 bases, the J end lost 4 bases, and 13 bases lay between the germline ends. The CDR3 extends over 14 amino acids. The germline V gene has CDR1 SGHTA and CDR2 FQGNSA. The CDR3 coding sequence is TGTGCCAGCAGCAGACAGGACCCATCAGATACGCAGTATTTT. It specifies CASSRQDPSDTQYF.

The V and J genes are TRBV18 and TRBJ2-2, with D possibly being TRBD2 (5 bases). V gave up 0 bases and J gave up 2 bases, with 10 bases separating them. In germline, CDR1 is KGHSH, CDR2 LQKENI. This CDR3 comprises 16 residues. CDR3 DNA sequence: TGTGCCAGCTCACCACCCAGCGGACTTAACACCGGGGAGCTGTTTTTT. Amino acid sequence: CASSPPSGLNTGELFF.

The rearrangement uses TRBV5-1 and TRBJ2-2, with 7 nucleotides matching TRBD2. V lost 4 bases and J lost 4; bases outside the gene matches: 7. Germline V gene lookup returns CDR1 SGHRS and CDR2 YFSETQ. The CDR3 sequence is 15 residues long. The CDR3 reads CASSALGGFTGELFF. CDR3 coding DNA: TGCGCCAGCAGCGCCCTGGGAGGGTTCACCGGGGAGCTGTTTTTT.

This clone appeared a single time. CDR3: CASSESLAGAYNEQFF. DNA for the CDR3: TGTGCCAGCAGTGAATCATTAGCGGGGGCCTACAATGAGCAGTTCTTC. The chain joins TRBV6-1 to TRBJ2-1; 9 positions agree with TRBD2. V shed 2 bases and J 2 bases; nucleotides not matched to a gene: 4. The CDR3 contains 16 residues. CDR1 is MNHNS and CDR2 is SASEGT in the germline V gene.

The chain combines TRBV14 with TRBJ2-1; TRBD1 might be the D (5 bases). The CDR3 is made up of 21 amino acids. CDR1 and CDR2 (germline): SGHDN, FVKESK. Trimming shortened V by 3 bases and J by 3 bases, and 30 bases separated the two germline ends. CDR3 coding DNA: TGTGCCAGCAGCCAGAGGTGGACACTCTCTACCTTCCTCTCCCACTACAATGAGCAGTTCTTC. Residues: CASSQRWTLSTFLSHYNEQFF. The variable domain in full, completed from reference TRBV14 and TRBJ2-1, reads EAGVTQFPSHSVIEKGQTVTLRCDPISGHDNLYWYRRVMGKEIKFLLHFVKESKQDESGMPNNRFLAERTGGTYSTLKVQPAELEDSGVYFCASSQRWTLSTFLSHYNEQFFGPGTRLTVL.

This clone was counted once. The CDR3 bases are TGTGCCAGCAGCTTACAGGGCGGAACTGAAGCTTTCTTT. Translating it yields CASSLQGGTEAFF. V and J are TRBV7-9 and TRBJ1-1; the D gene is possibly TRBD1 (5 bases). Trimming removed 2 bases from V and 5 bases from J, with 9 bases in between. The CDR3 sequence is 13 residues long. The germline gives CDR1 SEHNR, CDR2 FQNEAQ (reference sequence).

The genes are TRBV7-2 and TRBJ1-6; D may be TRBD1 (6 bases). This CDR3 is built from 17 residues. The germline gives CDR1 SGHTA, CDR2 FQGNSA. Trimming cost V 4 bases and J 11 bases, with 24 bases left between them. CDR3: CASSSRSGHPPGPPLHF. The CDR3 nucleotides are TGTGCCAGCAGCTCCCGTTCGGGACATCCTCCGGGACCACCCCTCCACTTT.

The chain carries TRBV11-1 and TRBJ2-5; 12 bases map to TRBD2. Germline CDR1 SGHAT, CDR2 FQDESV (reference sequence). V gave up 5 bases and J gave up 2 bases; unmatched junction bases: 9. The CDR3 extends over 17 amino acids. DNA for the CDR3: TGTGCCAGCAGCAATTGGGAACTAGCGGGGGGACAAGAGACCCAGTACTTC. Its translation is CASSNWELAGGQETQYF. The variable domain in full, with the rest retrieved from reference TRBV11-1 and TRBJ2-5, is EAEVAQSPRYKITEKSQAVAFWCDPISGHATLYWYRQILGQGPELLVQFQDESVVDDSQLPKDRFSAERLKGVDSTLKIQPAELGDSAMYLCASSNWELAGGQETQYFGPGTRLLVL.

The CDR3 is CASETGENTGELFF. In DNA form, the CDR3 reads TGTGCCAGCGAAACGGGAGAGAACACCGGGGAGCTGTTTTTT. The V call is TRBV7-9, the J call TRBJ2-2; possibly TRBD2 for D (6 bases). V shed 8 bases and J shed 1 base, with 11 bases lying between them. Germline CDR1 SEHNR, CDR2 FQNEAQ (reference sequence). The CDR3 is 14 residues long.

The J gene is TRBJ2-7, the V gene TRBV4-1; 11 bases line up with TRBD1. This CDR3 comprises 15 residues. CDR1 MGHRA and CDR2 YSYEKL come from the germline V gene. The J segment lost 6 bases and the V segment lost 2 bases, leaving 6 bases of the junction unmatched. Here the CDR3 DNA reads TGCGCCAGCAGCCAACCCCGGGACAGGGGGGCCGAGCAGTACTTC. This codes for CASSQPRDRGAEQYF.

This chain joins TRBV19 and TRBJ1-1; D is unresolved. The CDR3 loop spans 14 amino acids. Germline V lookup: CDR1 LNHDA, CDR2 SQIVND (reference sequence). V lost 4 bases and J lost 8, with 17 bases in between. CDR3 residues: CASSTEVGRAEAFF. DNA for the CDR3: TGTGCCAGTAGTACAGAGGTGGGCAGAGCCGAAGCTTTCTTT. Full variable domain (rest looked up from reference TRBV19 and TRBJ1-1): DGGITQSPKYLFRKEGQNVTLSCEQNLNHDAMYWYRQDPGQGLRLIYYSQIVNDFQKGDIAEGYSVSREKKESFPLTVTSAQKNPTAFYLCASSTEVGRAEAFFGQGTRLTVV.

The count of this clone is one. This chain links TRBV19 with TRBJ1-5; the D gene is possibly TRBD1 (6 bases). The CDR3 totals 14 residues. V was trimmed by 7 bases and J by 3 bases, leaving 13 bases between them. Germline CDR1 reads LNHDA; CDR2 reads SQIVND (reference sequence). The CDR3 coding sequence is TGTGCCAGTACCCAGGGGCAGTTCAATCAGCCCCAGCATTTT. Protein: CASTQGQFNQPQHF.

Here the CDR3 DNA reads TGTGCCATCAGACGGGGGGTCTCGGAGCAGTTCTTC. It yields the protein CAIRRGVSEQFF. This rearrangement joins TRBV10-3 to TRBJ2-1; 7 bases match TRBD2. After removal of 6 bases from V and 10 bases from J, the junction contained 6 bases not matched to a gene. In germline, CDR1 is ENHRY, CDR2 SYGVKD. The CDR3 spans 12 residues.

The V and J genes are TRBV7-9 and TRBJ2-5, with D possibly TRBD2 on 6 matching bases. V lost 4 bases and J lost 0, with 12 bases in between. CDR1 and CDR2 (germline): SEHNR, FQNEAQ (reference sequence). The CDR3 is made up of 15 amino acids. CDR3 residues: CASSSGGEYQETQYF. The CDR3 region has the DNA TGTGCCAGCAGCTCCGGCGGGGAGTACCAAGAGACCCAGTACTTC.

The rearrangement uses TRBV19 and TRBJ1-4; D not resolved. The germline gives CDR1 LNHDA, CDR2 SQIVND (reference sequence). The CDR3 length is 14 residues. V was cut by 5 bases and J by 3 bases, with 10 bases left in between. The DNA of the CDR3 is TGTGCCAGTAGTTTGGGCCTACCTAATGAAAAACTGTTTTTT. This encodes CASSLGLPNEKLFF.

The sample holds one count of this clone. The genes are TRBV4-1 and TRBJ2-7; the match to TRBD2 covers 14 bases. The CDR3 loop spans 16 amino acids. The germline V gene encodes CDR1 MGHRA and CDR2 YSYEKL. The V gene end was trimmed by 3 bases and the J gene end by 4 bases; junction bases not matched to a gene: 5. This CDR3 reads CASSQGLAGAGYEQYF. For the CDR3, the DNA is TGCGCCAGCAGCCAGGGACTAGCGGGGGCTGGTTACGAGCAGTACTTC.

This rearrangement joins TRBV10-3 to TRBJ2-2; maybe TRBD2 (7 bases). CDR3 length: 16 residues. The germline V gene encodes CDR1 ENHRY and CDR2 SYGVKD. V lost 2 bases, J lost 6 bases, and 16 bases lay in between. The CDR3: CAISEHGGQTAGELFF. In DNA, the CDR3 is TGTGCCATCAGTGAGCACGGGGGGCAGACTGCCGGGGAGCTGTTTTTT.

The gene calls are TRBV7-9 and TRBJ1-2; unclear D gene. With 3 bases removed from V and 8 bases from J, the gap between germline ends came to 16 bases. Germline values: CDR1 SEHNR, CDR2 FQNEAQ (reference sequence). This CDR3 spans 14 amino acids. CDR3 nucleotides: TGTGCCAGCAGCTTGATGGGAGAGGGTCGGGGCTACACCTTC. Its translation is CASSLMGEGRGYTF.

CDR3: CATSSTRSYEQYF. Written as DNA, the CDR3 is TGTGCCACGTCTTCGACACGCTCCTACGAGCAGTACTTC. The chain recombines TRBV7-6 with TRBJ2-7; D gene unclear. The CDR3 loop spans 13 amino acids. Trimming removed 10 bases from V and 0 bases from J, with 13 bases in between. Germline CDR1 reads SGHVS; CDR2 reads FNYEAQ.

The chain carries TRBV7-8 and TRBJ2-2, with D tentatively TRBD2 (5 bases). Germline CDR1 reads SGHVS; CDR2 reads FQNEAQ. The CDR3 has 14 residues. V lost 1 base, J lost 5 bases, and 8 bases lay in between. The CDR3 DNA reads TGTGCCAGCAGCTTAGAGCGGATAACCGGGGAGCTGTTTTTT. Its translation: CASSLERITGELFF. The full variable domain, rest sourced from reference TRBV7-8 and TRBJ2-2, is GAGVSQSPRYKVAKRGQDVALRCDPISGHVSLFWYQQALGQGPEFLTYFQNEAQLDKSGLPSDRFFAERPEGSVSTLKIQRTQQEDSAVYLCASSLERITGELFFGEGSRLTVL.

This clone was detected once. The chain combines TRBV5-1 with TRBJ2-1; D not resolved. The germline V and J ends were trimmed by 1 base and 2 bases, with 10 bases remaining between them. This CDR3 is 15 amino acids long. Looked up from germline, CDR1 is SGHRS and CDR2 is YFSETQ. CDR3 in DNA: TGCGCCAGCAGCTTGTATGGAACTACCTACAATGAGCAGTTCTTC. Translation: CASSLYGTTYNEQFF.

The chain carries TRBV14 and TRBJ2-5; unclear D gene. V lost 1 base and J 9 bases, leaving 12 bases between the germline ends. From germline, CDR1 is SGHDN and CDR2 FVKESK. This CDR3 comprises 13 residues. For the CDR3, the DNA is TGTGCCAGCAGCCAAGGACTCCTACTGGCCCAGTACTTC. Protein product: CASSQGLLLAQYF.

The V and J genes are TRBV7-9 and TRBJ2-3; 11 nucleotides line up with TRBD2. In germline, CDR1 is SEHNR, CDR2 FQNEAQ (reference sequence). The CDR3 has 15 amino acids. V dropped 5 bases and J dropped 5; count of bases not matched to a gene: 6. The CDR3 nucleotides are TGTGCCAGCAGCCGAGGACTAGCGGGTTTAGATACGCAGTATTTT. The encoded protein is CASSRGLAGLDTQYF.